This TCR beta chain was identified in a study of response to subunit inactivated influenza vaccine. The CDR3 covers 13 residues. V dropped 5 bases and J dropped 7 bases, with 15 bases sitting between them. CDR1 is DFQATT and CDR2 is SNEGSKA in the germline V gene (reference sequence). TCRdb reprocessed the RT-PCR reads with MiXCR, giving one entry per CDR3 protein. The sample carries about 780,000 distinct CDR3 sequences, about a fifth recorded once. This chain joins TRBV20-1 and TRBJ2-1; tentative D call: TRBD1 (5 bases). This receptor was identified in a man aged 50-60 years who received an inactivated influenza vaccine. Sequencing was performed on PBMCs from blood, taken 5 days after vaccination. For the CDR3, the DNA is TGCAGTGCTGTGGACATTATACGTAATGAGCAGTTCTTC. Translating it yields CSAVDIIRNEQFF.